Listed here are 12 T cell receptor beta chains from one sample, sequenced in a study of T cell responses to AZD1222 COVID-19 vaccine. Data came from immunoSEQ multiplex PCR; TCRdb stores just in-frame clones and leaves some out. This sample has about 85,000 clones, with 80% to 90% found just once. Sequencing was performed on peripheral blood, taken on day 0 of AZD1222 vaccination. Receptor source: an adult in good health.

This clone was seen more than once but under ten times. J is TRBJ2-7 and V is TRBV30; no clear D gene. Trimming took 7 bases from V and 7 from J, leaving 20 bases between them. The CDR3 extends over 13 amino acids. Germline assignment: CDR1 GTSNPN and CDR2 SVGIG (reference sequence). The CDR3 sequence: CASQIGRPGEQYF. CDR3 bases: TGTGCCTCCCAAATAGGCAGGCCCGGGGAGCAGTACTTC.

This clone was counted between two and nine times. The chain combines TRBV29-1 with TRBJ2-1; D is unresolved. In germline, CDR1 is SQVTM, CDR2 ANQGSEA. This CDR3 is 14 amino acids long. Trimming removed 2 bases at V and 0 bases at J, with 8 bases between. Here the CDR3 DNA reads TGCAGCGTTGAACCGGAGAGCTCCTACAATGAGCAGTTCTTC. It translates to CSVEPESSYNEQFF.

The chain uses TRBV18 and TRBJ1-3; a weak D match, TRBD1 (5 bases). The length of the CDR3 is 15 residues. Germline V lookup: CDR1 KGHSH, CDR2 LQKENI. V was clipped by 1 base and J by 5 bases, with 12 bases between them. The CDR3 region has the DNA TGTGCCAGCTCACCACTTCAGGGTGCTAGAAACACCATATATTTT. Residues: CASSPLQGARNTIYF.

The chain is built from TRBV11-3 and TRBJ2-1; D is unresolved. This CDR3 is 16 amino acids long. Trimming took 4 bases from V and 4 from J, leaving 17 bases between them. The germline V gene encodes CDR1 SGHNT and CDR2 YENEEA. The CDR3 nucleotides read TGTGCCAGCAGCTCCATAGAGCTTCCCAGTTACAATGAGCAGTTCTTC. Its translation is CASSSIELPSYNEQFF.

V gene TRBV3-1 (or the pseudogene TRBV3-2) combines with J gene TRBJ2-7, with D unclear. V dropped 4 bases and J dropped 3 bases, with 19 bases sitting between them. The CDR3 consists of 16 residues. Germline CDR1 and CDR2: LGHDT and YNNKEL (reference sequence). In DNA form, the CDR3 reads TGTGCCAGCAGCCGGAATTCGGTTCGCCTCCACTACGAGCAGTACTTC. Translated, it gives CASSRNSVRLHYEQYF.

The V and J genes are TRBV3-1 (or the pseudogene TRBV3-2) and TRBJ1-3; 8 bases map to TRBD1. The length of the CDR3 is 14 residues. Germline-derived CDR1 and CDR2 are LGHDT and YNNKEL (reference sequence). V was pared by 5 bases and J by 5 bases, with 5 bases of the junction left unmatched. The CDR3 spells CASSTRTGRNTIYF. CDR3 coding DNA: TGTGCCAGCAGCACTCGGACAGGGCGAAACACCATATATTTT.

V usage is TRBV11-2 and J usage is TRBJ2-5; TRBD1 matches at 9 bases. The CDR3 is 14 residues long. Losses at the gene ends were 4 bases for V and 5 bases for J; bases not matched to a gene: 5. Germline V gene sequence: CDR1 SGHAT, CDR2 FQNNGV. The CDR3 DNA sequence: TGTGCCAGCAGCTGGACAGGGGTGGTTGAGACCCAGTACTTC. Protein product: CASSWTGVVETQYF. Together with reference TRBV11-2 and TRBJ2-5, the CDR3 gives the full variable domain: EAGVAQSPRYKIIEKRQSVAFWCNPISGHATLYWYQQILGQGPKLLIQFQNNGVVDDSQLPKDRFSAERLKGVDSTLKIQPAKLEDSAVYLCASSWTGVVETQYFGPGTRLLVL.

This clone was recorded once. The V call is TRBV4-1, the J call TRBJ2-4; D remains unclear. The CDR3 contains 14 residues. Germline CDR1 and CDR2: MGHRA and YSYEKL. Trimming took 4 bases from V and 0 from J, leaving 7 bases between them. As DNA, the CDR3 is TGCGCCAGCAGCCCCTTTGGAGCCAAAAACATTCAGTACTTC. Its translation is CASSPFGAKNIQYF.

The genes are TRBV5-5 and TRBJ2-5; D might be TRBD1 or TRBD2, each matching 5 bases. There are 13 residues in the CDR3. V was clipped by 4 bases and J by 9 bases, with 16 bases between them. Germline CDR1 SGHKS, CDR2 YYEKEE (reference sequence). CDR3 in DNA: TGTGCCAGCAGCGGGGGACCGGGCCGGTCCCAGTACTTC. Translation gives CASSGGPGRSQYF.

The genes are TRBV5-5 and TRBJ2-3; 9 nucleotides match TRBD1. Germline V CDR1 and CDR2: SGHKS, YYEKEE (reference sequence). The ends lost 4 bases at V and 4 bases at J; junction bases unmatched: 10. The CDR3 has 16 amino acids. CDR3: CASSAPRDRDADTQYF. In DNA form, the CDR3 reads TGTGCCAGCAGCGCGCCCCGGGACAGGGATGCAGATACGCAGTATTTT.

In DNA, the CDR3 is TGTGCCAGCTCACCACCGGCCGGGGGGCGCACCGGGGAGCTGTTTTTT. Translating it yields CASSPPAGGRTGELFF. V is TRBV18 and J is TRBJ2-2; possible D gene TRBD2, 7 bases. The CDR3 totals 16 residues. Per germline, CDR1 KGHSH and CDR2 LQKENI. V was pared by 0 bases and J by 4 bases, with 12 bases between.

This clone was observed a few times. The rearrangement joins TRBV19 to TRBJ1-1, with D possibly matching TRBD1 (5 bases). With 7 bases removed from V and 0 bases from J, the gap between germline ends came to 12 bases. This CDR3 contains 14 residues. CDR1 and CDR2 from the germline V gene are LNHDA and SQIVND (reference sequence). As DNA, the CDR3 is TGTGCCAGTAAGGGGCAGAACATGAACACTGAAGCTTTCTTT. As protein: CASKGQNMNTEAFF.